These 3 T cell receptor beta chains originate from one sample sequenced in a study of blood T cell repertoires in COVID-19. TCRdb's copy holds only in-frame clones and misses some; the assay was immunoSEQ multiplex PCR. This sample has about 200,000 clones, with approximately 90% found just once. Specimen: peripheral blood. The receptor set was obtained from a human donor in a cohort sampled during active COVID-19.

V and J are TRBV9 and TRBJ2-2; no firm D call. The CDR3 length is 12 residues. Germline V CDR1 and CDR2: SGDLS, YYNGEE. V dropped 2 bases and J dropped 4 bases, with 3 bases sitting between them. The CDR3: CASSVSTGELFF. The CDR3 DNA follows: TGTGCCAGCAGCGTCTCCACCGGGGAGCTGTTTTTT.

This clone was seen only a few times. Other DNA sequences from this sample encode an identical CDR3 as well. The chain combines TRBV7-9 with TRBJ1-2; D perhaps matches TRBD1 (5 bases). Germline V gene lookup returns CDR1 SEHNR and CDR2 FQNEAQ (reference sequence). V lost 3 bases and J 0 bases, leaving 5 bases between the germline ends. The CDR3 extends over 13 amino acids. The CDR3 spells CASSLTANYGYTF. As DNA, the CDR3 is TGTGCCAGCAGCTTGACAGCTAACTATGGCTACACCTTC. Looking up the rest from reference TRBV7-9 and TRBJ1-2 gives the full variable domain: DTGVSQNPRHKITKRGQNVTFRCDPISEHNRLYWYRQTLGQGPEFLTYFQNEAQLEKSRLLSDRFSAERPKGSFSTLEIQRTEQGDSAMYLCASSLTANYGYTFGSGTRLTVV.

The chain recombines TRBV5-1 with TRBJ1-2; D is unclear. Germline CDR1 SGHRS, CDR2 YFSETQ. This CDR3 has 14 residues. V was trimmed by 4 bases and J by 6 bases, leaving 16 bases between them. The chain's CDR3 is CASSPAAGIDGYTF. As DNA, the CDR3 is TGCGCCAGCAGCCCCGCCGCAGGTATCGATGGCTACACCTTC.